This T cell receptor (beta chain) was recovered during a study of PD-L1 blockade in urothelial cancer. The overall study: The number of prior chemotherapy regimens per patient was 0 to 3. At 6 weeks and at 3 weeks (second dose) after treatment start, blood was analyzed.

This clone came up a few times. Its antigen is undetermined. The assay was immunoSEQ multiplex PCR, and TCRdb's table has in-frame clones only and misses some. The repertoire includes around 80,000 clones, about nine tenths of them detected once, and 5% to 6% sits in the top ten. V shed 6 bases, J shed 4 bases, and the junction held 16 bases outside the gene matches. Looked up from germline, CDR1 is SNHLY and CDR2 is FYNNEI. The CDR3 loop spans 17 amino acids. Study-wide points: A pretreatment blood TCR clonality that fell below the median predicted better progression-free and overall survival.

Source: PBMCs, taken around atezolizumab (anti-PD-L1) treatment. This TCR was sampled from a woman between 70 and 85 years old with urothelial cancer. This chain joins TRBV2 and TRBJ1-2; 8 nucleotides match TRBD1. CDR3 amino acids: CASSLGSGQGAGYGYTF. Here the CDR3 DNA reads TGTGCCAGCAGCCTGGGGAGCGGGCAGGGGGCTGGCTATGGCTACACCTTC.